This T cell receptor (beta chain) originates from a study of T cells in Graves' hyperthyroidism and ophthalmopathy. Overall study findings and caveats: Most thyroid-expanded clonotypes above 0.001 were also found in blood.

Germline V gene sequence: CDR1 GTSNPN, CDR2 SVGIG (reference sequence). J was trimmed by 7 bases and V by 1 base; bases with no gene match: 7. This CDR3 spans 15 amino acids. Notes on this clonotype: Its antigen remains unidentified.

Amplified TCR beta CDR3 regions derived from RNA transcripts. An initial round of RT-PCR targeting the TCR CDR3 relied on the HTBI primer set. MiXCR, applied by TCRdb to the multiplex PCR reads, yields one record per CDR3 protein. The sample shows some 270,000 distinct CDR3 sequences, more than 10% of them seen only once. On the basis of clinical symptoms, serum thyroxine and TRAb, thyroid ultrasound and orbital computed tomography, diagnoses were made. Fresh peripheral blood, roughly 10 ml, was the source of the PBMCs. Input material: blood. The source of this sequence is a woman aged 25 to 39 with Graves' hyperthyroidism that later progressed to Graves' ophthalmopathy. The rearrangement uses TRBV30 and TRBJ2-1; TRBD1 agrees at 10 bases. The CDR3, as DNA: TGTGCCTGGAGTGCCGGGACAGGGGTGGCGAATGAGCAGTTCTTC. This translates into CAWSAGTGVANEQFF. The variable domain in full, with the rest retrieved from reference TRBV30 and TRBJ2-1, is SQTIHQWPATLVQPVGSPLSLECTVEGTSNPNLYWYRQAAGRGLQLLFYSVGIGQISSEVPQNLSASRPQDRQFILSSKKLLLSDSGFYLCAWSAGTGVANEQFFGPGTRLTVL.